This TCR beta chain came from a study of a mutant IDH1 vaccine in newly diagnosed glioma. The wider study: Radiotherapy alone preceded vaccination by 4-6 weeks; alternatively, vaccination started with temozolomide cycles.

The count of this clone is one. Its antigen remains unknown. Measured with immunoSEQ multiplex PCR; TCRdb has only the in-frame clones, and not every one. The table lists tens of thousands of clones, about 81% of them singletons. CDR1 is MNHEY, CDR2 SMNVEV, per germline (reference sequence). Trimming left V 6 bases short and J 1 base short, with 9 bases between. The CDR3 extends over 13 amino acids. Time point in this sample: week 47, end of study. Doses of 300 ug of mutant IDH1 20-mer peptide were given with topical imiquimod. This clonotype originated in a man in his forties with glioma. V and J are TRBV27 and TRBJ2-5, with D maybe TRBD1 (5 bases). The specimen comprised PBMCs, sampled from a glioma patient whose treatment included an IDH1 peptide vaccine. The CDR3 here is CASRGHLQETQYF. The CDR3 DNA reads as TGTGCCAGCAGAGGACACCTCCAAGAGACCCAGTACTTC.